This T cell receptor beta chain was sequenced for a study of radiation and T cells in renal cell carcinoma. Findings of the study overall: In blood, top tumor clones expanded by 2 weeks, shrinking by 4.

CDR3 length: 12 amino acids. CDR1 KGHSH and CDR2 LQKENI come from the germline V gene. Trimming removed 9 bases at V and 2 bases at J, with 10 bases between. As concerns this clone: Antigen specificity is unknown.

Using immunoSEQ multiplex PCR, the repertoire was profiled, and TCRdb retains in-frame clones only, with some absent. The sample holds approximately 150,000 clones, around four fifths seen once. Indicated time point: baseline pretreatment blood. Sample treatment: 15 Gy SBRT to primary tumor, nephrectomy 4 weeks later. The source was blood, collected from a patient whose treatment included radiotherapy and nephrectomy. The origin of this receptor is a woman between 50 and 59 years old with renal cell carcinoma. The rearrangement uses TRBV18 and TRBJ1-1; tentatively, D is TRBD1 (6 bases). The CDR3 DNA follows: TGTGCCAGTCGACAGGAAAACACTGAAGCTTTCTTT. Translation: CASRQENTEAFF.